These 27 T cell receptor beta chains were sequenced from one sample in a study of neurological immune-mediated disorders. MiXCR, applied by TCRdb to the 5' RACE reads, yields one record per CDR3 protein. The table has some 50,000 distinct CDR3 sequences, roughly 25% seen once. The sequenced sample was PBMCs. These receptors came from a woman in her 70s in good health.

This clonotype showed up many times. V is TRBV5-1 and J is TRBJ1-6, with no clear D. The V end lost 0 bases, the J end lost 5 bases, and 9 bases lay between the germline ends. Germline V gene lookup returns CDR1 SGHRS and CDR2 YFSETQ. The CDR3 is 15 residues long. CDR3 coding DNA: TGCGCCAGCAGCTTGGACGGTGCAGATAATTCACCCCTCCACTTT. Translating it yields CASSLDGADNSPLHF. Looking up the rest from reference TRBV5-1 and TRBJ1-6 gives the full variable domain: KAGVTQTPRYLIKTRGQQVTLSCSPISGHRSVSWYQQTPGQGLQFLFEYFSETQRNKGNFPGRFSGRQFSNSRSEMNVSTLELGDSALYLCASSLDGADNSPLHFGNGTRLTVT.

This chain connects TRBV7-9 to TRBJ2-2; weak D call: TRBD2 (6 bases). CDR3 size: 15 residues. Deletions cut 5 bases from V and 4 bases from J, with 14 bases between. Germline CDR1 SEHNR, CDR2 FQNEAQ (reference sequence). CDR3 loop: CASSQGSGLTGELFF. For the CDR3, the DNA is TGTGCCAGCAGCCAGGGTAGCGGACTCACCGGGGAGCTGTTTTTT.

Details on this clonotype: A much larger clone lies a single base off, so this may be a read error. The chain combines TRBV15 with TRBJ1-3, with D unresolved. Germline-derived CDR1 and CDR2 are LNHNV and YYDKDF (reference sequence). This CDR3 is 15 amino acids long. CDR3 DNA: TGTTCCACCAGCAGAGACCCCTTCTCTGGAAACACCATATATTTT. Its translation: CSTSRDPFSGNTIYF.

This clonotype is labeled medium-sized (0.01 to 0.1%). The chain uses TRBV7-8 and TRBJ1-2; D unclear. Per the germline V gene, CDR1 is SGHVS and CDR2 is FQNEAQ. V dropped 2 bases and J dropped 1 base, with 5 bases sitting between them. This CDR3 is 13 amino acids long. The CDR3 reads CASSLLVNYGYTF. Here the CDR3 DNA reads TGTGCCAGCAGCTTATTAGTTAACTATGGCTACACCTTC.

The chain's CDR3 is CASLNVGGPYGYTF. The CDR3 DNA reads as TGTGCCAGCCTCAACGTTGGGGGGCCCTATGGCTACACCTTC. V is TRBV5-6 and J is TRBJ1-2; D perhaps matches TRBD1 (6 bases). CDR1 and CDR2 (germline): SGHDT, YYEEEE. The length of the CDR3 is 14 residues. Trimming removed 7 bases from V and 4 bases from J, with 17 bases in between.

The sample holds many counts of this clonotype. This chain connects TRBV4-1 to TRBJ1-4; 7 nucleotides align to TRBD1. Looked up from germline, CDR1 is MGHRA and CDR2 is YSYEKL. This CDR3 is built from 15 residues. V lost 4 bases to trimming and J lost 10 bases; unmatched junction nucleotides: 12. CDR3 protein: CASSPDRALGRKLFF. The DNA for the CDR3 is TGCGCCAGCAGCCCTGACAGGGCCCTTGGCAGAAAACTGTTTTTT.

This clonotype occurred many times. The genes are TRBV6-5 and TRBJ1-3, with 8 bases matching TRBD1. Germline V gives CDR1 MNHEY, CDR2 SVGAGI. The CDR3 length is 17 residues. V shed 6 bases and J 0 bases; nucleotides not matched to a gene: 10. As DNA, the CDR3 is TGTGCCAGCAGAAAAGGACAGGGCCTACTCTCTGGAAACACCATATATTTT. Protein product: CASRKGQGLLSGNTIYF.

This clonotype was counted between two and nine times. The chain is built from TRBV5-1 and TRBJ1-2; no clear D. The germline V and J ends were trimmed by 0 bases and 3 bases, with 12 bases remaining between them. Germline V CDR1 and CDR2: SGHRS, YFSETQ. The CDR3 sequence is 15 residues long. The CDR3 sequence is CASSLVNSGDYGYTF. Here the CDR3 DNA reads TGCGCCAGCAGCTTGGTTAATAGCGGCGACTATGGCTACACCTTC.

Ten or more counts support this clonotype. V and J are TRBV5-1 and TRBJ2-5; TRBD2 aligns across 8 bases. This CDR3 spans 15 amino acids. Germline assignment: CDR1 SGHRS and CDR2 YFSETQ. The V gene end was trimmed by 4 bases and the J gene end by 5 bases; junction bases not matched to a gene: 10. CDR3 nucleotides: TGCGCCAGCAGCGAGGGGAGTTCGGGAGGGGAGACCCAGTACTTC. Amino acids: CASSEGSSGGETQYF.

The V and J genes are TRBV6-6 and TRBJ2-5; the match to TRBD1 covers 10 bases. V trimming: 2 bases; J trimming: 4 bases; junction bases outside the gene matches: 4. The CDR3 runs to 15 residues. The germline V gene has CDR1 MNHNY and CDR2 SVGAGI (reference sequence). The CDR3 loop reads CASSYPTGGSETQYF. The CDR3 DNA sequence: TGTGCCAGCAGTTACCCGACAGGGGGCTCAGAGACCCAGTACTTC.

This clonotype is termed medium-sized. The J gene is TRBJ1-4, the V gene TRBV20-1; D call uncertain. Germline V CDR1 and CDR2: DFQATT, SNEGSKA (reference sequence). Trimming pared 5 bases from V and 7 bases from J, leaving 14 bases between. This CDR3 has 13 amino acids. DNA for the CDR3: TGCAGTGCTGGCACCCCGGACGGTGAAAAACTGTTTTTT. It codes for CSAGTPDGEKLFF.

CDR3: CASSLVTGVFFGSEQFF. CDR3 bases: TGCGCCAGCAGCTTGGTGACAGGGGTATTTTTTGGGAGTGAGCAGTTCTTC. V and J are TRBV5-1 and TRBJ2-1; 8 bases line up with TRBD1. The CDR3 totals 17 residues. Germline V gene lookup returns CDR1 SGHRS and CDR2 YFSETQ. V shed 0 bases, J shed 9 bases, and the junction held 14 bases outside the gene matches.

This clonotype was seen many times. This rearrangement joins TRBV7-2 to TRBJ2-7; possibly TRBD2 for D (6 bases). This CDR3 is built from 13 residues. Germline V gives CDR1 SGHTA, CDR2 FQGNSA. V was trimmed by 5 bases and J by 4 bases, leaving 12 bases between them. CDR3 sequence: CASSPFRGYEQYF. As DNA, the CDR3 is TGTGCCAGCAGCCCGTTCCGGGGGTACGAGCAGTACTTC.

This clonotype was seen only a few times. The gene calls are TRBV20-1 and TRBJ2-7; 8 positions agree with TRBD1. Germline-derived CDR1 and CDR2 are DFQATT and SNEGSKA (reference sequence). The ends lost 6 bases at V and 3 bases at J; junction bases unmatched: 7. The CDR3 is made up of 13 amino acids. CDR3 bases: TGCAGTGCGACGGGACAGGCCAACTACGAGCAGTACTTC. It is translated as CSATGQANYEQYF.

At least ten counts were recorded for this clonotype. V gene TRBV5-1 combines with J gene TRBJ2-5; D may be TRBD1 or TRBD2 (5 bases each). In germline, CDR1 is SGHRS, CDR2 YFSETQ. V lost 0 bases and J lost 10, with 16 bases in between. This CDR3 contains 14 residues. The chain's CDR3 is CASSLAGTESGQYF. The DNA of the CDR3 is TGCGCCAGCAGCTTGGCTGGGACCGAGTCGGGCCAGTACTTC.

There are many counts of this clonotype. The gene calls are TRBV12-3 or TRBV12-4 and TRBJ2-1; 9 bases align to TRBD1. Germline trimming cut 6 bases from V and 5 bases from J; bases unmatched to any gene: 11. There are 16 residues in the CDR3. As DNA, the CDR3 is TGTGCCAGCAGACCCACCGGGACAGGGTTTCACAATGAGCAGTTCTTC. Encoded protein: CASRPTGTGFHNEQFF.

The gene calls are TRBV5-1 and TRBJ1-6; maybe TRBD1 (5 bases). V was cut by 0 bases and J by 8 bases, with 9 bases left in between. The CDR3 spans 14 residues. Germline CDR1 reads SGHRS; CDR2 reads YFSETQ. CDR3 sequence reads: CASSLGGKDSPLHF. In DNA, the CDR3 is TGCGCCAGCAGCTTGGGGGGCAAGGATTCACCCCTCCACTTT.

This clonotype has at least ten counts. The CDR3 DNA follows: TGCGCCAGCAGCTTGGGGCCTAGCGGGAACACCTACGAGCAGTACTTC. Amino acid sequence: CASSLGPSGNTYEQYF. The genes are TRBV5-1 and TRBJ2-7, with 9 bases fitting TRBD2. This CDR3 is built from 16 residues. J gave up 2 bases and V 0 bases, and 6 bases lay outside the gene matches. Germline-derived CDR1 and CDR2 are SGHRS and YFSETQ.

There are many counts of this clonotype. This chain connects TRBV20-1 to TRBJ2-1; maybe TRBD2 (6 bases). The CDR3 consists of 13 residues. Germline-derived CDR1 and CDR2 are DFQATT and SNEGSKA (reference sequence). Trimming took 6 bases from V and 4 from J, leaving 13 bases between them. In nucleotides, the CDR3 is TGCAGTGCCTATTCTAGCGTTTACAATGAGCAGTTCTTC. This translates into CSAYSSVYNEQFF.

This clonotype was observed a few times. V and J are TRBV7-2 and TRBJ2-1, with TRBD2 identical over 10 bases. The CDR3 sequence is 18 residues long. Trimming cost V 0 bases and J 0 bases; bases outside gene matches: 5. CDR1 SGHTA and CDR2 FQGNSA come from the germline V gene. CDR3 sequence reads: CASSLAGPSGSSYNEQFF. CDR3 nucleotide sequence: TGTGCCAGCAGCTTAGCGGGGCCTAGCGGGAGCTCCTACAATGAGCAGTTCTTC.

Only one count was recorded for this clonotype. The genes are TRBV5-1 and TRBJ2-4; 7 positions match TRBD2. Germline CDR1 is SGHRS and CDR2 is YFSETQ. This CDR3 has 15 residues. The ends lost 5 bases at V and 6 bases at J; junction bases unmatched: 11. This CDR3 reads CASSSGPGEGNIQYF. The DNA of the CDR3 is TGCGCCAGCAGTTCCGGGCCTGGGGAGGGAAACATTCAGTACTTC. Looking up the rest from reference TRBV5-1 and TRBJ2-4 gives the full variable domain: KAGVTQTPRYLIKTRGQQVTLSCSPISGHRSVSWYQQTPGQGLQFLFEYFSETQRNKGNFPGRFSGRQFSNSRSEMNVSTLELGDSALYLCASSSGPGEGNIQYFGAGTRLSVL.

J is TRBJ2-1 and V is TRBV6-1; 12 bases are shared with TRBD2. The CDR3 runs 18 residues. In germline, CDR1 is MNHNS, CDR2 SASEGT. V lost 6 bases and J lost 0; bases outside the gene matches: 9. CDR3 loop: CASSPGPGLAGSYNEQFF. DNA for the CDR3: TGTGCCAGCAGCCCAGGTCCGGGACTAGCGGGCTCCTACAATGAGCAGTTCTTC.

The chain combines TRBV27 with TRBJ1-1; TRBD1 matches at 9 bases. V dropped 5 bases and J dropped 6; count of bases not matched to a gene: 7. CDR1 is MNHEY and CDR2 is SMNVEV in the germline V gene (reference sequence). There are 14 residues in the CDR3. DNA for the CDR3: TGTGCCAGCAGTCCTTGGACAGGGGTCGCTGAAGCTTTCTTT. It translates to CASSPWTGVAEAFF.

This clonotype showed up many times. The V gene is TRBV28, the J gene TRBJ2-7; 10 nucleotides line up with TRBD2. After removal of 10 bases from V and 5 bases from J, the junction contained 14 bases not matched to a gene. CDR1 is MDHEN, CDR2 SYDVKM, per germline. CDR3 length equals 15 residues. The CDR3 reads CAIRGGASGSNEQYF. The CDR3 DNA sequence: TGTGCCATCCGAGGAGGGGCTAGCGGGAGCAACGAGCAGTACTTC. The full variable domain, with the rest looked up from reference TRBV28 and TRBJ2-7, is DVKVTQSSRYLVKRTGEKVFLECVQDMDHENMFWYRQDPGLGLRLIYFSYDVKMKEKGDIPEGYSVSREKKERFSLILESASTNQTSMYLCAIRGGASGSNEQYFGPGTRLTVT.

The chain links TRBV15 to TRBJ2-1, with 9 bases fitting TRBD2. The CDR3 sequence is 16 residues long. Germline CDR1 LNHNV, CDR2 YYDKDF (reference sequence). With 1 base clipped from V and 5 bases from J, the junction kept 6 bases outside the gene matches. The CDR3 DNA reads TGTGCCACCAGCAGAGGGGTAAGCGGGGGGCACAATGAGCAGTTCTTC. Translation: CATSRGVSGGHNEQFF.

This sequence joins TRBV20-1 and TRBJ2-2; no reliable D call. Germline V CDR1 and CDR2: DFQATT, SNEGSKA (reference sequence). This CDR3 has 16 amino acids. V was pared by 2 bases and J by 1 base, with 14 bases between. CDR3: CSARHPGSVNTGELFF. CDR3 bases: TGCAGTGCTAGACACCCAGGCAGCGTGAACACCGGGGAGCTGTTTTTT.

This clonotype was observed many times. The genes are TRBV9 and TRBJ2-2; D is perhaps TRBD2 (5 bases). This CDR3 comprises 13 residues. V gave up 5 bases and J gave up 4 bases, with 9 bases separating them. Germline CDR1 SGDLS, CDR2 YYNGEE. The CDR3 DNA sequence: TGTGCCAGCAGTCGGGGTCGCACCGGGGAGCTGTTTTTT. It translates to CASSRGRTGELFF.